The 23 T cell receptor beta chains listed next were all sequenced from one sample in a study of human T cells and chemical hapten exposure. Noted time point: patch test 1, 2 weeks after DPC sensitization. Treatment defined: therapeutic diphenylcyclopropenone sensitization with weekly scalp DPC. TCRdb reprocessed the RACE reads with MiXCR, giving one entry per CDR3 protein. The data contain more than 90,000 distinct CDR3 sequences, more than 9% of them seen just once; the ten biggest clones take up less than 2.5%. Material: whole blood, obtained in connection with sensitization to the hapten diphenylcyclopropenone (DPC). Receptors originate from a man aged 40-50 years with alopecia areata. Some clones in this sample may be carry-over from other donors' samples.

This clonotype was seen only a few times. The chain has TRBV9 and TRBJ2-5, with D tentatively TRBD2 (5 bases). Germline loops: CDR1 SGDLS, CDR2 YYNGEE. CDR3 length: 13 amino acids. The germline V and J ends were trimmed by 4 bases and 5 bases, with 12 bases remaining between them. The CDR3 protein is CASSRTQMETQYF. CDR3 coding DNA: TGTGCCAGCAGCCGGACTCAAATGGAGACCCAGTACTTC.

CDR3 in amino acids: CAISEKSSGANVLTF. CDR3 in DNA: TGTGCCATCAGTGAGAAAAGCTCTGGGGCCAACGTCCTGACTTTC. The chain joins TRBV10-3 to TRBJ2-6; D is unresolved. The V end was cut by 2 bases, the J end by 0 bases, with 5 bases between. Germline CDR1 ENHRY, CDR2 SYGVKD. The CDR3 loop spans 15 amino acids.

This clonotype was seen at least ten times. The V gene is TRBV12-3 or TRBV12-4, the J gene TRBJ2-3, with D unresolved. Trimming left V 8 bases short and J 0 bases short, with 12 bases between. CDR3 size: 14 residues. This CDR3 is CASCSSSSTDTQYF. CDR3 sequence (DNA): TGTGCCAGCTGTAGTTCCTCAAGCACAGATACGCAGTATTTT.

The rearrangement links TRBV5-5 to TRBJ1-1, with 10 bases that match TRBD1. The CDR3 is 17 residues long. Germline V CDR1 and CDR2: SGHKS, YYEKEE (reference sequence). Trimming at V came to 4 bases and at J to 0 bases, leaving 9 bases not matched to a gene. The CDR3 region has the DNA TGTGCCAGCAGCCCCCGGGACAGGGGTCGTCTGAACACTGAAGCTTTCTTT. This translates into CASSPRDRGRLNTEAFF.

This chain uses TRBV12-3 or TRBV12-4 with TRBJ1-4; 8 positions match TRBD1. V was pared by 5 bases and J by 8 bases, with 7 bases of the junction left unmatched. The CDR3 length is 14 residues. DNA of the CDR3: TGTGCCAGCAGTCTGGACAGGGACCGGGAAAAACTGTTTTTT. Its protein is CASSLDRDREKLFF.

This clonotype occurred a few times. The V gene is TRBV29-1, the J gene TRBJ2-1; TRBD1 matches at 9 bases. The CDR3 has 16 amino acids. The germline V gene encodes CDR1 SQVTM and CDR2 ANQGSEA. After removal of 4 bases from V and 2 bases from J, the junction contained 9 bases not matched to a gene. DNA of the CDR3: TGCAGCGTTGCCGCCCACAGGGGGCTGACCTACAATGAGCAGTTCTTC. Translating gives CSVAAHRGLTYNEQFF.

V gene TRBV5-1 combines with J gene TRBJ2-2; a weak D match, TRBD1 (6 bases). The length of the CDR3 is 15 residues. Deletions cut 1 base from V and 1 base from J, with 8 bases between. Germline V gives CDR1 SGHRS, CDR2 YFSETQ. CDR3: CASSLLGQNTGELFF. The CDR3 DNA reads as TGCGCCAGCAGCTTGTTGGGACAGAACACCGGGGAGCTGTTTTTT. The full variable domain, rest sourced from reference TRBV5-1 and TRBJ2-2, is KAGVTQTPRYLIKTRGQQVTLSCSPISGHRSVSWYQQTPGQGLQFLFEYFSETQRNKGNFPGRFSGRQFSNSRSEMNVSTLELGDSALYLCASSLLGQNTGELFFGEGSRLTVL.

This clonotype showed up many times. Here the CDR3 DNA reads TGTGCCAGCAGTGCCTACAGTGGGAGTGGCACTGAAGCTTTCTTT. Translation: CASSAYSGSGTEAFF. The chain recombines TRBV12-3 or TRBV12-4 with TRBJ1-1, with D unresolved. This CDR3 is 15 amino acids long. The V and J ends lost 5 bases and 4 bases respectively, with 17 bases between them.

This clonotype was observed a handful of times. The chain uses TRBV29-1 and TRBJ2-5; 8 bases line up with TRBD1. This CDR3 is built from 14 residues. Germline-derived CDR1 and CDR2 are SQVTM and ANQGSEA. Trimming removed 0 bases from V and 3 bases from J; junction bases left unmatched: 3. The CDR3 bases are TGCAGCGTTGAAGACCCGGACAGGGAAGAGACCCAGTACTTC. It translates to CSVEDPDREETQYF.

The chain employs TRBV6-5 and TRBJ1-1; D is uncertain. The CDR3 is made up of 16 amino acids. CDR1 is MNHEY, CDR2 SVGAGI, per germline. V shed 1 base and J shed 5 bases, with 17 bases lying between them. The CDR3 spells CASSYLRSGGRTEAFF. The DNA for the CDR3 is TGTGCCAGCAGTTACTTAAGATCGGGAGGGAGGACTGAAGCTTTCTTT.

The chain combines TRBV7-8 with TRBJ2-3; 7 nucleotides line up with TRBD1. CDR1 is SGHVS, CDR2 FQNEAQ, per germline. The CDR3 has 19 amino acids. The V and J ends lost 5 bases and 1 base, in that order; junction bases with no gene match: 18. CDR3 amino acids: CASSRLTGSYEQRTDTQYF. CDR3 in DNA: TGTGCCAGCAGCAGATTGACAGGGTCGTACGAGCAGCGCACAGATACGCAGTATTTT.

This clonotype was found many times. V usage is TRBV25-1 and J usage is TRBJ2-5; D is perhaps TRBD1 or TRBD2 (7 bases each). The CDR3 sequence is 15 residues long. The germline V gene has CDR1 MGHDK and CDR2 SYGVNS. Between the trimmed V and J ends, which lost 1 base and 3 bases, there was a span of 12 bases. The CDR3 loop is CASSEWEGAEETQYF. DNA of the CDR3: TGTGCCAGCAGTGAATGGGAGGGGGCGGAAGAGACCCAGTACTTC. Together with reference TRBV25-1 and TRBJ2-5, the CDR3 gives the full variable domain: EADIYQTPRYLVIGTGKKITLECSQTMGHDKMYWYQQDPGMELHLIHYSYGVNSTEKGDLSSESTVSRIRTEHFPLTLESARPSHTSQYLCASSEWEGAEETQYFGPGTRLLVL.

This clonotype turned up a few times. The chain combines TRBV5-4 with TRBJ2-3, with D hard to call. CDR1 is SGHNT, CDR2 YYREEE, per germline (reference sequence). Trimming took 0 bases from V and 7 from J, leaving 15 bases between them. The CDR3 sequence is 15 residues long. The CDR3 sequence: CASSLEGPQTHTQYF. DNA for the CDR3: TGTGCCAGCAGCTTGGAAGGGCCACAAACCCATACGCAGTATTTT.

In its sample, this clonotype was seen many times. The V and J genes are TRBV11-2 and TRBJ1-1; possibly TRBD1 for D (6 bases). V was pared by 3 bases and J by 8 bases, with 10 bases between. This CDR3 has 12 residues. CDR1 SGHAT and CDR2 FQNNGV come from the germline V gene. CDR3 region: CASSFSTGEAFF. The CDR3 DNA follows: TGTGCCAGCAGCTTTTCAACAGGGGAAGCTTTCTTT.

The chain has TRBV29-1 and TRBJ2-3, with D unclear. This CDR3 contains 13 residues. V dropped 5 bases and J dropped 2 bases, with 11 bases sitting between them. Germline CDR1 reads SQVTM; CDR2 reads ANQGSEA. The CDR3 DNA reads as TGCAGCGTTCTCGGCGGTGCCACAGATACGCAGTATTTT. This gives the protein CSVLGGATDTQYF.

At least ten counts were recorded for this clonotype. This chain uses TRBV28 with TRBJ1-4; 8 positions match TRBD1. The trim removed 6 bases at V and 3 bases at J, leaving 6 bases unmatched. The CDR3 has 15 amino acids. Germline V gives CDR1 MDHEN, CDR2 SYDVKM. The DNA of the CDR3 is TGTGCCAGCAGAAGCCAGGGGGCGGCTAATGAAAAACTGTTTTTT. It translates to CASRSQGAANEKLFF.

Only a few counts were recorded for this clonotype. This chain links TRBV11-3 with TRBJ2-5, with 11 bases fitting TRBD2. Germline CDR1 and CDR2: SGHNT and YENEEA. Trimming cost V 2 bases and J 5 bases; bases outside gene matches: 7. The CDR3 runs 16 residues. The CDR3 is CASSLLTSGSGETQYF. CDR3 nucleotide sequence: TGTGCCAGCAGCTTATTAACTAGCGGGAGCGGGGAGACCCAGTACTTC.

V gene TRBV12-3 or TRBV12-4 combines with J gene TRBJ2-3; 8 bases line up with TRBD2. V lost 5 bases, J lost 2 bases, and 12 bases stayed unmatched. The CDR3 runs 17 residues. CDR3 in amino acids: CASSGFLAGTSTDTQYF. In nucleotides, the CDR3 is TGTGCCAGCAGTGGGTTTCTAGCGGGCACCTCCACAGATACGCAGTATTTT.

This clonotype came up many times. The J gene is TRBJ2-1, the V gene TRBV3-1; D is perhaps TRBD2 (5 bases). The CDR3 extends over 15 amino acids. Germline CDR1 LGHDT, CDR2 YNNKEL (reference sequence). Trimming took 0 bases from V and 2 from J, leaving 8 bases between them. CDR3 sequence reads: CASSQDRGTYNEQFF. CDR3 bases: TGTGCCAGCAGCCAAGATCGAGGGACCTACAATGAGCAGTTCTTC.

This clonotype showed up just a few times. V and J are TRBV28 and TRBJ2-4, with no clear D. The germline V gene has CDR1 MDHEN and CDR2 SYDVKM. Trimming stripped 5 bases from V and 4 bases from J, with 12 bases between. This CDR3 contains 14 residues. CDR3 DNA: TGTGCCAGCAGTCTCGTTAACACTAAAAACATTCAGTACTTC. It encodes CASSLVNTKNIQYF.

The chain couples TRBV6-2 or TRBV6-3 to TRBJ2-3; tentatively, D is TRBD2 (5 bases). The CDR3 consists of 18 residues. The V and J ends lost 4 bases and 2 bases respectively, with 22 bases between them. CDR1 is MNHEY and CDR2 is SVGEGT in the germline V gene. The CDR3 DNA reads TGTGCCAGCAGTTTCTCCTCTTCGGATAGGCTAGCCACAGATACGCAGTATTTT. It yields the protein CASSFSSSDRLATDTQYF.

The genes are TRBV29-1 and TRBJ1-1; D not resolved. V lost 7 bases, J lost 1 base, and 7 bases lay in between. The CDR3 extends over 11 amino acids. Germline V gives CDR1 SQVTM, CDR2 ANQGSEA. The CDR3 loop reads CSGTENTEAFF. As DNA, the CDR3 is TGCAGCGGGACGGAGAACACTGAAGCTTTCTTT.

This clonotype was observed many times. The chain carries TRBV20-1 and TRBJ1-5, with D uncertain. V was trimmed by 2 bases and J by 1 base, leaving 9 bases between them. CDR1 DFQATT and CDR2 SNEGSKA come from the germline V gene (reference sequence). The length of the CDR3 is 14 residues. The chain's CDR3 is CSARTDESNQPQHF. CDR3 bases: TGCAGTGCTAGAACGGATGAAAGCAATCAGCCCCAGCATTTT.